Each of the 26 T cell receptor beta chains below was sequenced from the same sample in a study of T cells in Graves' hyperthyroidism and ophthalmopathy. The investigators amplified TCR beta CDR3 regions from RNA transcripts. TCR CDR3 underwent first-round RT-PCR with the HTBI primer set. Via MiXCR, TCRdb re-called the multiplex PCR reads, giving one row per CDR3 protein. The table lists more than 300,000 distinct CDR3 sequences, about 15% of them singletons. Sequenced material: blood. The origin of the receptors is a woman in her twenties or thirties with Graves' hyperthyroidism.

This clonotype was picked up many times. This chain uses TRBV28 with TRBJ2-1, with no clear D. The CDR3 covers 13 residues. Trimming removed 8 bases at V and 4 bases at J, with 12 bases between. CDR1 and CDR2 (germline): MDHEN, SYDVKM. In DNA, the CDR3 is TGTGCCAGCCGCGACAACAGATACAATGAGCAGTTCTTC. This gives the protein CASRDNRYNEQFF. Full variable domain (outside the CDR3, taken from reference TRBV28 and TRBJ2-1): DVKVTQSSRYLVKRTGEKVFLECVQDMDHENMFWYRQDPGLGLRLIYFSYDVKMKEKGDIPEGYSVSREKKERFSLILESASTNQTSMYLCASRDNRYNEQFFGPGTRLTVL.

There are a few counts of this clonotype. The chain carries TRBV20-1 and TRBJ2-3, with 11 bases aligning to TRBD2. J gave up 0 bases and V 5 bases, and 16 bases lay outside the gene matches. There are 19 residues in the CDR3. CDR1 is DFQATT, CDR2 SNEGSKA, per germline (reference sequence). The CDR3 DNA reads as TGCAGTGCTGTTCTCCCCGGGACTAGCGGAAAAGGAAGCACAGATACGCAGTATTTT. Protein product: CSAVLPGTSGKGSTDTQYF.

This clonotype appeared many times. The chain has TRBV7-9 and TRBJ2-7; D assignment may be TRBD1 or TRBD2 (5 bases each). Germline V gene data show CDR1 as SEHNR and CDR2 as FQNEAQ (reference sequence). CDR3 length equals 12 residues. V was shortened by 1 base and J by 5 bases, with 6 bases between the two germline ends. The CDR3 sequence is CASSLVGDEQYF. DNA of the CDR3: TGTGCCAGCAGCTTAGTGGGGGACGAGCAGTACTTC.

This clonotype was counted a single time. This may be a read error: a much more frequent sequence differs by one nucleotide. The chain uses TRBV13 and TRBJ2-5, with TRBD2 identical over 8 bases. Germline CDR1 PRHDT, CDR2 FYEKMQ (reference sequence). This CDR3 has 14 amino acids. V shed 5 bases and J 2 bases; nucleotides not matched to a gene: 4. This chain's CDR3 is CASSGRGVQETQYF. In DNA form, the CDR3 reads TGTGCCAGCAGCGGGCGGGGGGTACAAGAGACCCAGTACTTC.

This clonotype was seen many times. The chain joins TRBV12-3 or TRBV12-4 to TRBJ2-2; D remains unclear. V gave up 5 bases and J gave up 8 bases, with 12 bases separating them. This CDR3 region has 13 residues. This chain's CDR3 is CASSPVWMGELFF. For the CDR3, the DNA is TGTGCCAGCAGTCCCGTGTGGATGGGGGAGCTGTTTTTT.

This clonotype was recorded at least ten times. CDR3 sequence reads: CASSPQALIAKNIQYF. CDR3 DNA: TGTGCCAGCAGTCCCCAGGCCCTCATAGCCAAAAACATTCAGTACTTC. The chain has TRBV28 and TRBJ2-4; D not certain. Trimming pared 5 bases from V and 0 bases from J, leaving 14 bases between. This CDR3 has 16 residues. CDR1 is MDHEN and CDR2 is SYDVKM in the germline V gene.

This clonotype was recorded at least ten times. The chain recombines TRBV5-4 with TRBJ1-2; D call uncertain. Germline loops: CDR1 SGHNT, CDR2 YYREEE (reference sequence). The V and J ends lost 5 bases and 4 bases respectively, with 15 bases between them. The CDR3 length is 14 residues. The CDR3 DNA reads TGTGCCAGCAGGTCGGGTTCCTCGGGCTATGGCTACACCTTC. Its translation: CASRSGSSGYGYTF.

This clonotype has more than one count but fewer than ten. The chain combines TRBV5-6 with TRBJ1-2; D is ambiguous. CDR1 is SGHDT and CDR2 is YYEEEE in the germline V gene. Trimming cost V 2 bases and J 8 bases, with 4 bases left between them. CDR3 size: 10 residues. In DNA form, the CDR3 reads TGTGCCAGCAGCTTCAGGGGCTACACCTTC. The encoded protein is CASSFRGYTF.

This clonotype was observed many times. This sequence joins TRBV28 and TRBJ2-1; 11 nucleotides align to TRBD2. The germline V gene encodes CDR1 MDHEN and CDR2 SYDVKM. The CDR3 is made up of 15 amino acids. V lost 3 bases and J lost 7; bases outside the gene matches: 5. Here the CDR3 reads CASSFGSGRANEQFF. CDR3 coding DNA: TGTGCCAGCAGTTTCGGTAGCGGGAGGGCTAATGAGCAGTTCTTC. Full variable domain (missing parts from reference TRBV28 and TRBJ2-1): DVKVTQSSRYLVKRTGEKVFLECVQDMDHENMFWYRQDPGLGLRLIYFSYDVKMKEKGDIPEGYSVSREKKERFSLILESASTNQTSMYLCASSFGSGRANEQFFGPGTRLTVL.

The chain has TRBV30 and TRBJ1-5; D is perhaps TRBD1 (5 bases). V was cut by 3 bases and J by 3 bases, with 12 bases left in between. Germline CDR1 GTSNPN, CDR2 SVGIG (reference sequence). The CDR3 spans 14 residues. CDR3: CAWSREGYNQPQHF. CDR3 coding DNA: TGTGCCTGGAGCCGGGAGGGGTACAATCAGCCCCAGCATTTT.

This clonotype was counted ten times or more. This chain connects TRBV5-6 to TRBJ1-1; a weak D match, TRBD1 (5 bases). CDR1 SGHDT and CDR2 YYEEEE come from the germline V gene. This CDR3 spans 15 amino acids. With 1 base removed from V and 1 base from J, the gap between germline ends came to 11 bases. This CDR3 is CASSLSGTANTEAFF. CDR3 bases: TGTGCCAGCAGCTTGTCCGGGACGGCGAACACTGAAGCTTTCTTT.

Concerning this clonotype itself: A much larger clone lies a single base off, so this may be a read error. V and J are TRBV19 and TRBJ1-1; 8 bases fit TRBD1. Per germline, CDR1 LNHDA and CDR2 SQIVND (reference sequence). CDR3 length: 16 residues. This CDR3 reads CACSGGQVSMNTEAFF. The CDR3, as DNA: TGTGCCTGTAGTGGGGGACAGGTCTCTATGAACACTGAAGCTTTCTTT.

The J gene is TRBJ2-2, the V gene TRBV20-1; 13 nucleotides align to TRBD2. With 5 bases clipped from V and 1 base from J, the junction kept 4 bases outside the gene matches. The germline gives CDR1 DFQATT, CDR2 SNEGSKA (reference sequence). The length of the CDR3 is 16 residues. DNA for the CDR3: TGCAGTGCTTCCGGGACTAGCGGGGTGAACACCGGGGAGCTGTTTTTT. Protein product: CSASGTSGVNTGELFF.

This clonotype has only a few counts. This chain links TRBV7-3 with TRBJ2-2; no firm D call. This CDR3 has 14 amino acids. V was trimmed by 1 base and J by 0 bases, leaving 3 bases between them. Germline V lookup: CDR1 SGHTA, CDR2 FQGTGA. CDR3: CASSLISNTGELFF. CDR3 nucleotide sequence: TGTGCCAGCAGCTTAATCTCGAACACCGGGGAGCTGTTTTTT. Drawing the rest from reference TRBV7-3 and TRBJ2-2, the complete variable domain is GAGVSQTPSNKVTEKGKYVELRCDPISGHTALYWYRQSLGQGPEFLIYFQGTGAADDSGLPNDRFFAVRPEGSVSTLKIQRTERGDSAVYLCASSLISNTGELFFGEGSRLTVL.

This clonotype has more than one count but fewer than ten. This chain uses TRBV7-9 with TRBJ1-2; TRBD1 matches 8 bases. CDR1 and CDR2 from the germline V gene are SEHNR and FQNEAQ (reference sequence). The CDR3 contains 15 residues. After removal of 4 bases from V and 4 bases from J, the junction contained 8 bases not matched to a gene. For the CDR3, the DNA is TGTGCCAGCAGCTCGTGGACAGGGCCGACCTATGGCTACACCTTC. Translation gives CASSSWTGPTYGYTF.

As for this clonotype: An end of the junction does not agree with germline; a read error may underlie this. This rearrangement joins TRBV7-3 to TRBJ1-5; D is possibly TRBD1 (5 bases). This CDR3 spans 14 amino acids. The germline V gene has CDR1 SGHTA and CDR2 FQGTGA. The CDR3 region has the DNA TGCGCCAGCAGCCAAGTCCAGGGAGGTCAGCCCCAGCATTTT. Protein product: CASSQVQGGQPQHF.

This clonotype has ten or more counts. The chain combines TRBV7-8 with TRBJ2-7, with TRBD1 as a possible D gene (5 bases). The CDR3 has 13 residues. Deletions cut 6 bases from V and 3 bases from J, with 12 bases between. The germline V gene encodes CDR1 SGHVS and CDR2 FQNEAQ. CDR3: CASSLEGDYEQYF. The CDR3 DNA follows: TGTGCCAGCAGTTTGGAAGGGGACTACGAGCAGTACTTC.

This clonotype was observed many times. The rearrangement joins TRBV7-8 to TRBJ2-5; the D is unclear. This CDR3 is built from 13 residues. Trimming removed 5 bases from V and 5 bases from J, with 12 bases in between. The germline V gene encodes CDR1 SGHVS and CDR2 FQNEAQ. The chain's CDR3 is CASSQAGRETQYF. CDR3 in DNA: TGTGCCAGCAGCCAGGCCGGAAGGGAGACCCAGTACTTC.

The V call is TRBV6-1, the J call TRBJ1-2, with D unclear. V lost 3 bases and J 0 bases, leaving 11 bases between the germline ends. Germline values: CDR1 MNHNS, CDR2 SASEGT. The length of the CDR3 is 15 residues. CDR3 protein: CASSEIFSANYGYTF. CDR3 bases: TGTGCCAGCAGTGAGATCTTCTCAGCTAACTATGGCTACACCTTC.

Ten or more counts support this clonotype. The gene calls are TRBV27 and TRBJ2-7, with 11 bases fitting TRBD2. This CDR3 is 14 amino acids long. The ends lost 7 bases at V and 3 bases at J; junction bases unmatched: 5. Germline assignment: CDR1 MNHEY and CDR2 SMNVEV (reference sequence). CDR3 in amino acids: CASTQLAGVYEQYF. For the CDR3, the DNA is TGTGCCAGCACCCAACTAGCGGGAGTCTACGAGCAGTACTTC.

In its sample, this clonotype was seen many times. This chain links TRBV24-1 with TRBJ2-7; 13 positions agree with TRBD2. Germline CDR1 is KGHDR and CDR2 is SFDVKD. The CDR3 has 17 residues. V was clipped by 4 bases and J by 0 bases; unmatched bases: 5. CDR3 sequence: CATSDGLAGDSSYEQYF. DNA of the CDR3: TGTGCCACCAGTGACGGACTAGCGGGAGACTCCTCCTACGAGCAGTACTTC.

This clonotype appeared a few times. The V call is TRBV5-5, the J call TRBJ2-1; 14 bases agree with TRBD2. The V gene end was trimmed by 4 bases and the J gene end by 6 bases; junction bases not matched to a gene: 9. The CDR3 loop spans 17 amino acids. Germline V gene data show CDR1 as SGHKS and CDR2 as YYEKEE (reference sequence). The CDR3 DNA follows: TGTGCCAGCAGCCAGGTTCCGGGACTAGCGGGAGTCAATGAGCAGTTCTTC. It translates to CASSQVPGLAGVNEQFF.

This clonotype was seen repeatedly, ten times or more. V is TRBV20-1 and J is TRBJ2-1; possibly TRBD1 or TRBD2 for D (5 bases each). The germline V gene has CDR1 DFQATT and CDR2 SNEGSKA (reference sequence). The CDR3 covers 15 residues. V lost 3 bases to trimming and J lost 1 base, with 13 bases between them. CDR3 sequence: CSARGEWSSYNEQFF. Written as DNA, the CDR3 is TGCAGTGCTAGGGGGGAGTGGAGTTCCTACAATGAGCAGTTCTTC.

The chain links TRBV28 to TRBJ1-2; TRBD1 matches 12 bases. The CDR3 length is 15 residues. CDR1 is MDHEN, CDR2 SYDVKM, per germline. The J segment lost 8 bases and the V segment lost 2 bases, leaving 6 bases of the junction unmatched. CDR3 loop: CASSLGTGGALGYTF. The CDR3 bases are TGTGCCAGCAGTTTAGGGACAGGGGGCGCCTTAGGCTACACCTTC.

The chain links TRBV5-6 to TRBJ2-7, with 13 bases aligning to TRBD2. The CDR3 loop spans 14 amino acids. Germline assignment: CDR1 SGHDT and CDR2 YYEEEE. Unmatched junction bases numbered 4, after V lost 4 bases and J lost 6 bases. This CDR3 is CASSTGLAGREQYF. CDR3 bases: TGTGCCAGCAGCACGGGACTAGCGGGACGCGAGCAGTACTTC.

This clonotype was seen ten or more times. This chain links TRBV7-2 with TRBJ1-2, with D maybe TRBD1 (6 bases). The CDR3 extends over 11 amino acids. Trimming left V 3 bases short and J 13 bases short, with 12 bases between. Germline lookup yields CDR1 SGHTA and CDR2 FQGNSA. Written as DNA, the CDR3 is TGTGCCAGCAGCTTTGACAGGATTTTCACCTTC. It yields the protein CASSFDRIFTF.